The 19 T cell receptor beta chains given below trace back to one sample, sequenced in a study of blood T cell repertoires in COVID-19. The assay was immunoSEQ multiplex PCR, and TCRdb's table has in-frame clones only and misses some. The profile shows just under 55,000 clones, more than 90% of them singletons. The sample taken for sequencing was peripheral blood. The receptor set was obtained from a man aged 45-65 years with acute or convalescent COVID-19.

The genes are TRBV9 and TRBJ1-2; TRBD1 might be the D (5 bases). The V gene's germline CDR1 is SGDLS and CDR2 YYNGEE. The CDR3 runs 14 residues. V was cut by 6 bases and J by 3 bases, with 15 bases left in between. In DNA, the CDR3 is TGTGCCAGCACCCCAGAAGGGGCCCACTATGGCTACACCTTC. Protein product: CASTPEGAHYGYTF.

This clone showed up just once. J is TRBJ1-4 and V is TRBV21-1. TRBV21-1 is flagged as a pseudogene. The CDR3 spans 17 residues. CDR3 in DNA: TGTGCCAGCAGCAAAGGCAGGAGGGATAAAACTAATGAAAAACTGTTTTTT. This encodes CASSKGRRDKTNEKLFF.

The chain has TRBV6-2 or TRBV6-3 and TRBJ2-3; D perhaps matches TRBD2 (5 bases). Germline-derived CDR1 and CDR2 are MNHEY and SVGEGT. Trimming took 0 bases from V and 6 from J, leaving 13 bases between them. The CDR3 covers 15 residues. CDR3 in amino acids: CASSYSAGSTDTQYF. Here the CDR3 DNA reads TGTGCCAGCAGTTACTCGGCGGGTTCCACGGATACGCAGTATTTT.

The rearrangement links TRBV6-5 to TRBJ1-2, with a tentative D call TRBD1 (6 bases). The CDR3 consists of 12 residues. V shed 7 bases and J shed 4 bases, with 10 bases lying between them. In germline, CDR1 is MNHEY, CDR2 SVGAGI. The CDR3 DNA follows: TGTGCCAGCAAAAGGACAGCCTATGGCTACACCTTC. Translating it yields CASKRTAYGYTF.

The chain carries TRBV5-4 and TRBJ2-3, with a possible D match to TRBD1 (5 bases). CDR1 SGHNT and CDR2 YYREEE come from the germline V gene (reference sequence). The CDR3 sequence is 12 residues long. V was shortened by 4 bases and J by 7 bases, with 10 bases between the two germline ends. This CDR3 reads CASSPTENTQYF. In DNA form, the CDR3 reads TGTGCCAGCAGCCCGACAGAGAATACGCAGTATTTT.

The CDR3 here is CASSKGPDRGNQPQHF. The CDR3 DNA is TGTGCCAGTAGCAAGGGGCCTGACAGGGGGAATCAGCCCCAGCATTTT. The chain is built from TRBV19 and TRBJ1-5; 9 bases are a match to TRBD1. CDR1 LNHDA and CDR2 SQIVND come from the germline V gene (reference sequence). The CDR3 is 16 amino acids. The J segment lost 4 bases and the V segment lost 6 bases, leaving 10 bases of the junction unmatched.

This chain uses TRBV6-5 with TRBJ1-4; perhaps TRBD1 as D (5 bases). Germline CDR1 reads MNHEY; CDR2 reads SVGAGI. The germline V and J ends were trimmed by 0 bases and 5 bases, with 10 bases remaining between them. This CDR3 spans 15 amino acids. CDR3 DNA: TGTGCCAGCAGTTACTCCACAGGCAAGAATGAAAAACTGTTTTTT. Protein product: CASSYSTGKNEKLFF.

This clone was seen a handful of times. The rearrangement joins TRBV4-1 to TRBJ2-7, with 11 bases aligning to TRBD2. V lost 0 bases, J lost 0 bases, and 4 bases stayed unmatched. The CDR3 runs 17 residues. Germline loops: CDR1 MGHRA, CDR2 YSYEKL. In nucleotides, the CDR3 is TGCGCCAGCAGCCAAGATAGCGGGAGGGCCCCCTCCTACGAGCAGTACTTC. Amino acid sequence: CASSQDSGRAPSYEQYF.

The chain links TRBV24-1 to TRBJ1-2; D gene uncertain. Germline CDR1 reads KGHDR; CDR2 reads SFDVKD. V gave up 4 bases and J gave up 4 bases, with 12 bases separating them. The CDR3 covers 14 residues. CDR3: CATSDPALIYGYTF. Here the CDR3 DNA reads TGTGCCACCAGTGACCCCGCGCTGATCTATGGCTACACCTTC.

The chain couples TRBV5-1 to TRBJ1-6; the D is unclear. This CDR3 region has 14 residues. Germline lookup yields CDR1 SGHRS and CDR2 YFSETQ. Trimming cost V 8 bases and J 5 bases, with 14 bases left between them. The CDR3 DNA follows: TGCGCCAGTTCCCGCGTGGCGGATAATTCACCCCTCCACTTT. Its translation: CASSRVADNSPLHF.

The J gene is TRBJ2-7, the V gene TRBV5-4; TRBD2 aligns across 7 bases. Germline CDR1 reads SGHNT; CDR2 reads YYREEE (reference sequence). CDR3 length: 17 amino acids. With 2 bases clipped from V and 0 bases from J, the junction kept 11 bases outside the gene matches. The CDR3 is CASSFHTSVPSSYEQYF. The CDR3 coding sequence is TGTGCCAGCAGCTTTCATACTAGCGTTCCGAGCTCCTACGAGCAGTACTTC.

The rearrangement joins TRBV11-3 to TRBJ2-1; 8 bases fit TRBD2. The V gene's germline CDR1 is SGHNT and CDR2 YENEEA. Germline trimming cut 2 bases from V and 7 bases from J; bases unmatched to any gene: 7. CDR3 length equals 15 residues. Here the CDR3 reads CASSLPGGPWNEQFF. Here the CDR3 DNA reads TGTGCCAGCAGCTTACCGGGAGGGCCGTGGAATGAGCAGTTCTTC.

The CDR3 DNA reads TGTGCCAGCAGTCCAGGACTCGCGGGCGAGCAGTACTTC. Residues: CASSPGLAGEQYF. V and J are TRBV27 and TRBJ2-7, with D possibly matching TRBD2 (5 bases). CDR1 is MNHEY and CDR2 is SMNVEV in the germline V gene (reference sequence). The length of the CDR3 is 13 residues. Trimming pared 5 bases from V and 6 bases from J, leaving 14 bases between.

The DNA for the CDR3 is TGTGCCAGCAGCTTAAACGCTCCGCTAGCCTACAATGAGCAGTTCTTC. The encoded protein is CASSLNAPLAYNEQFF. This chain connects TRBV7-2 to TRBJ2-1; D remains unclear. Between the trimmed V and J ends, which lost 2 bases and 2 bases, there was a span of 13 bases. The germline CDR1 and CDR2 sequences are SGHTA and FQGNSA. This CDR3 region has 16 residues.

A few counts support this clone. Written as DNA, the CDR3 is TGTGCCAGCAGCTTGGCCAACGGTCAGCGGAATTCACCCCTCCACTTT. Its translation: CASSLANGQRNSPLHF. The J gene is TRBJ1-6, the V gene TRBV5-6; D is ambiguous. Looked up from germline, CDR1 is SGHDT and CDR2 is YYEEEE. There are 16 residues in the CDR3. Trimming stripped 0 bases from V and 7 bases from J, with 14 bases between.

This chain joins TRBV6-5 and TRBJ2-1; TRBD2 agrees at 7 bases. The junction had 5 bases not matched to a gene; V was cut back by 0 bases and J by 6 bases. This CDR3 comprises 15 residues. The V gene's germline CDR1 is MNHEY and CDR2 SVGAGI. Here the CDR3 DNA reads TGTGCCAGCAGTTACTCGTATTGGGGGGGCAATGAGCAGTTCTTC. Translating gives CASSYSYWGGNEQFF.

This chain connects TRBV12-3 or TRBV12-4 to TRBJ1-2, with 9 positions matching TRBD1. The CDR3 runs to 13 residues. Unmatched junction bases numbered 6, after V lost 5 bases and J lost 8 bases. The CDR3 nucleotides read TGTGCCAGCAGTAGACAGGGGGTTAGGGGCTACACCTTC. It codes for CASSRQGVRGYTF.

The V and J genes are TRBV2 and TRBJ1-3; maybe TRBD1 (5 bases). This CDR3 contains 17 residues. The V end was cut by 0 bases, the J end by 0 bases, with 12 bases between. CDR1 and CDR2 from the germline V gene are SNHLY and FYNNEI. Written as DNA, the CDR3 is TGTGCCAGCAGTGAAGCAATCTCCAGGGTCTCTGGAAACACCATATATTTT. This sequence encodes CASSEAISRVSGNTIYF.

The rearrangement uses TRBV6-2 or TRBV6-3 and TRBJ2-3; 8 bases line up with TRBD1. The CDR3 spans 17 residues. V was pared by 5 bases and J by 3 bases, with 13 bases of the junction left unmatched. Germline values: CDR1 MNHEY, CDR2 SVGEGT. CDR3 bases: TGTGCCAGCAGTATAGCCTCAGGGGGCGCGACAACAGATACGCAGTATTTT. Its protein is CASSIASGGATTDTQYF.